A single sample gave rise to the 29 T cell receptor beta chains below, sequenced in a study of T cells after yellow fever vaccination. TCRdb called the 5' RACE reads again in MiXCR, with one record for every CDR3 protein. The data show about 130,000 distinct CDR3 sequences, with more than 6% seen just once and 2.5% held by the top ten. This specimen was CD4+ T cells sorted from PBMCs, taken approximately 11 days after the first yellow fever vaccination. These receptors all stem from a man younger than 30 who received the YFV17D yellow fever vaccine.

This clonotype was recorded many times. The V gene is TRBV12-5, the J gene TRBJ1-1; 7 bases line up with TRBD1. The junction had 3 bases not matched to a gene; V was cut back by 3 bases and J by 5 bases. This CDR3 has 13 residues. Per the germline V gene, CDR1 is LGHNT and CDR2 is FRNRAP. The chain's CDR3 is CASGFRGGTEAFF. The CDR3 nucleotides read TGTGCTAGTGGTTTCAGGGGGGGTACTGAAGCTTTCTTT.

This clonotype was detected ten times or more. The J gene is TRBJ2-4, the V gene TRBV6-5, with TRBD2 identical over 10 bases. This CDR3 region has 16 residues. Germline CDR1 is MNHEY and CDR2 is SVGAGI. Trimming removed 5 bases from V and 0 bases from J; junction bases left unmatched: 4. CDR3 nucleotides: TGTGCCAGCAGTCACGGACTAGCGGTAGCCAAAAACATTCAGTACTTC. This gives the protein CASSHGLAVAKNIQYF.

This clonotype was seen many times. The gene calls are TRBV6-5 and TRBJ2-3, with D tentatively TRBD2 (7 bases). This CDR3 is built from 16 residues. Germline V gene sequence: CDR1 MNHEY, CDR2 SVGAGI. The germline V and J ends were trimmed by 0 bases and 5 bases, with 15 bases remaining between them. The CDR3 region has the DNA TGTGCCAGCAGTTACTCTAGGGGGGGGGCCCGAGATACGCAGTATTTT. Its translation: CASSYSRGGARDTQYF.

This clonotype showed up many times. This chain uses TRBV12-3 or TRBV12-4 with TRBJ2-3; D gene ambiguous. Trimming stripped 6 bases from V and 6 bases from J, with 13 bases between. CDR3 length equals 13 residues. The CDR3 DNA reads TGTGCCAGCAGAATCCGGGCTGGGGATACGCAGTATTTT. It yields the protein CASRIRAGDTQYF.

The sample holds many counts of this clonotype. The rearrangement joins TRBV6-5 to TRBJ2-1, with D perhaps TRBD1 or TRBD2 (5 bases each). Germline V gene sequence: CDR1 MNHEY, CDR2 SVGAGI. The CDR3 loop spans 15 amino acids. V shed 2 bases and J shed 10 bases, with 18 bases lying between them. The CDR3 here is CASSYRGPKPGEQFF. The CDR3 DNA reads TGTGCCAGCAGTTACAGGGGCCCCAAGCCGGGAGAGCAGTTCTTC.

Many counts were recorded for this clonotype. CDR3: CASSQLAGTDTQYF. The DNA for the CDR3 is TGTGCCAGCAGCCAACTAGCGGGAACAGATACGCAGTATTTT. The chain has TRBV14 and TRBJ2-3; 9 bases line up with TRBD2. V trimming: 2 bases; J trimming: 3 bases; junction bases outside the gene matches: 0. From germline, CDR1 is SGHDN and CDR2 FVKESK. This CDR3 has 14 residues. Full variable domain (outside the CDR3, taken from reference TRBV14 and TRBJ2-3): EAGVTQFPSHSVIEKGQTVTLRCDPISGHDNLYWYRRVMGKEIKFLLHFVKESKQDESGMPNNRFLAERTGGTYSTLKVQPAELEDSGVYFCASSQLAGTDTQYFGPGTRLTVL.

At least ten counts were recorded for this clonotype. The chain employs TRBV15 and TRBJ1-5; D unresolved. Trimming cost V 0 bases and J 0 bases, with 9 bases left between them. The CDR3 spans 16 residues. Germline loops: CDR1 LNHNV, CDR2 YYDKDF (reference sequence). The CDR3 bases are TGTGCCACCAGCAGAGATCGAGCCTATAGCAATCAGCCCCAGCATTTT. Translating it yields CATSRDRAYSNQPQHF.

This clonotype was seen repeatedly, ten times or more. V is TRBV18 and J is TRBJ1-5, with 9 bases lining up with TRBD1. In germline, CDR1 is KGHSH, CDR2 LQKENI. The CDR3 sequence is 17 residues long. Trimming cost V 5 bases and J 5 bases; bases outside gene matches: 13. CDR3: CASSTGTGYSGDQPQHF. CDR3 bases: TGTGCCAGCTCAACCGGGACAGGGTATTCAGGAGATCAGCCCCAGCATTTT.

At least ten counts were recorded for this clonotype. CDR3 in amino acids: CATSRDRLTAINEKLFF. CDR3 bases: TGTGCCACCAGCAGAGATCGACTGACGGCTATTAATGAAAAACTGTTTTTT. The gene calls are TRBV15 and TRBJ1-4; D is unresolved. Trimming took off 0 bases at V and 4 bases at J, with 15 bases between the two ends. CDR1 and CDR2 (germline): LNHNV, YYDKDF (reference sequence). The CDR3 consists of 17 residues.

In its sample, this clonotype was seen a few times. In DNA form, the CDR3 reads TGCGCCAGCAGCCCTGGGACCTACGTAGGTACGCAGTATTTT. Protein sequence: CASSPGTYVGTQYF. V and J are TRBV5-1 and TRBJ2-3; D may match TRBD1 or TRBD2 (5 bases each). This CDR3 region has 14 residues. V was trimmed by 4 bases and J by 8 bases, leaving 17 bases between them. Germline values: CDR1 SGHRS, CDR2 YFSETQ. The whole variable domain, remainder taken from reference TRBV5-1 and TRBJ2-3, is KAGVTQTPRYLIKTRGQQVTLSCSPISGHRSVSWYQQTPGQGLQFLFEYFSETQRNKGNFPGRFSGRQFSNSRSEMNVSTLELGDSALYLCASSPGTYVGTQYFGPGTRLTVL.

A note on this clonotype: Given a much more abundant clone one base away, this may be a read error. The CDR3 loop reads CASSLGVPWETQYF. The CDR3 DNA sequence: TGTGCCAGCAGCTTGGGGGTCCCATGGGAGACCCAGTACTTC. The V gene is TRBV5-5, the J gene TRBJ2-5, with D unclear. Trimming left V 0 bases short and J 5 bases short, with 11 bases between. Per the germline V gene, CDR1 is SGHKS and CDR2 is YYEKEE (reference sequence). This CDR3 is 14 amino acids long.

This clonotype was counted ten times or more. This rearrangement joins TRBV20-1 to TRBJ2-4; TRBD2 matches 8 bases. Looked up from germline, CDR1 is DFQATT and CDR2 is SNEGSKA (reference sequence). V shed 7 bases and J 4 bases; nucleotides not matched to a gene: 12. The CDR3 is 15 amino acids. In DNA form, the CDR3 reads TGCAGTGTCCTTCGTGGCGGGGGGCTTAAAAACATTCAGTACTTC. Translated: CSVLRGGGLKNIQYF.

This clonotype was found many times. The chain is built from TRBV3-1 and TRBJ1-6; unclear D gene. CDR1 is LGHDT and CDR2 is YNNKEL in the germline V gene (reference sequence). The length of the CDR3 is 14 residues. V was trimmed by 0 bases and J by 12 bases, leaving 12 bases between them. DNA of the CDR3: TGTGCCAGCAGCCAAGAAGGAGTTGGAGGACCCCTCCACTTT. It specifies CASSQEGVGGPLHF.

This clonotype was seen more than once but under ten times. This rearrangement joins TRBV7-2 to TRBJ1-2; weak D call: TRBD1 (5 bases). Between the trimmed V and J ends, which lost 7 bases and 6 bases, there was a span of 21 bases. CDR1 is SGHTA and CDR2 is FQGNSA in the germline V gene. The CDR3 sequence is 15 residues long. This chain's CDR3 is CASTLAGAERNGYTF. Written as DNA, the CDR3 is TGTGCCAGCACCCTAGCTGGGGCCGAGAGAAATGGCTACACCTTC. Using reference TRBV7-2 and TRBJ1-2 for the parts outside the CDR3, the full variable domain is GAGVSQSPSNKVTEKGKDVELRCDPISGHTALYWYRQSLGQGLEFLIYFQGNSAPDKSGLPSDRFSAERTGGSVSTLTIQRTQQEDSAVYLCASTLAGAERNGYTFGSGTRLTVV.

This clonotype was counted at least ten times. V gene TRBV5-1 combines with J gene TRBJ2-1, with D possibly TRBD1 on 6 matching bases. There are 16 residues in the CDR3. V lost 1 base to trimming and J lost 5 bases, with 16 bases between them. CDR1 is SGHRS and CDR2 is YFSETQ in the germline V gene. Here the CDR3 reads CASSLKAGAGDNEQFF. The CDR3 bases are TGCGCCAGCAGCTTGAAGGCCGGGGCAGGGGACAATGAGCAGTTCTTC.

The chain links TRBV5-4 to TRBJ2-6; D gene unclear. V dropped 0 bases and J dropped 1 base, with 8 bases sitting between them. The germline V gene encodes CDR1 SGHNT and CDR2 YYREEE (reference sequence). The CDR3 runs 16 residues. This chain's CDR3 is CASSLAPGSGANVLTF. Here the CDR3 DNA reads TGTGCCAGCAGCTTGGCCCCCGGGTCTGGGGCCAACGTCCTGACTTTC. Filled out from reference TRBV5-4 and TRBJ2-6, the complete variable domain reads ETGVTQSPTHLIKTRGQQVTLRCSSQSGHNTVSWYQQALGQGPQFIFQYYREEENGRGNFPPRFSGLQFPNYSSELNVNALELDDSALYLCASSLAPGSGANVLTFGAGSRLTVL.

This clonotype was counted at least ten times. This chain connects TRBV5-4 to TRBJ2-1; D is unresolved. The length of the CDR3 is 13 residues. V was cut by 0 bases and J by 10 bases, with 11 bases left in between. Germline V CDR1 and CDR2: SGHNT, YYREEE (reference sequence). In DNA form, the CDR3 reads TGTGCCAGCAGCTTGGGGTCAGCCTGGGAGCAGTTCTTC. Protein: CASSLGSAWEQFF.

The gene calls are TRBV23-1 and TRBJ2-4, with D tentatively TRBD1 (5 bases). TRBV23-1 is treated as an ORF (open reading frame) with a function not yet certain. With 6 bases removed from V and 4 bases from J, the gap between germline ends came to 13 bases. CDR3 length equals 14 residues. The CDR3 region has the DNA TGCGCCAGCAGCCCACAGGCCCTAAAAAACATTCAGTACTTC. It codes for CASSPQALKNIQYF.

This clonotype was counted at least ten times. The V call is TRBV7-2, the J call TRBJ1-2, with D perhaps TRBD1 (5 bases). The CDR3 has 14 residues. V was cut by 5 bases and J by 3 bases, with 13 bases left in between. Per the germline V gene, CDR1 is SGHTA and CDR2 is FQGNSA. The DNA of the CDR3 is TGTGCCAGCAGCGGAGGGACGGGTCACTATGGCTACACCTTC. Protein sequence: CASSGGTGHYGYTF.

There are many counts of this clonotype. This chain uses TRBV7-2 with TRBJ1-6; TRBD1 is a possible D gene (6 bases). This CDR3 spans 17 amino acids. CDR1 and CDR2 (germline): SGHTA, FQGNSA. V lost 0 bases and J lost 5, with 14 bases in between. In nucleotides, the CDR3 is TGTGCCAGCAGCTTAGCGTATGGGGGCGCCAATAATTCACCCCTCCACTTT. Translating gives CASSLAYGGANNSPLHF.

The sample holds many counts of this clonotype. This chain joins TRBV5-1 and TRBJ2-5, with D tentatively TRBD1 or TRBD2 (6 bases each). Germline V gene sequence: CDR1 SGHRS, CDR2 YFSETQ. The CDR3 has 15 amino acids. With 0 bases removed from V and 1 base from J, the gap between germline ends came to 10 bases. CDR3 nucleotide sequence: TGCGCCAGCAGCTTGGATACGGGGGCCCAAGAGACCCAGTACTTC. The encoded protein is CASSLDTGAQETQYF. Full variable domain (remainder filled in from reference TRBV5-1 and TRBJ2-5): KAGVTQTPRYLIKTRGQQVTLSCSPISGHRSVSWYQQTPGQGLQFLFEYFSETQRNKGNFPGRFSGRQFSNSRSEMNVSTLELGDSALYLCASSLDTGAQETQYFGPGTRLLVL.

In this sample, this clonotype turned up many times. V gene TRBV4-3 combines with J gene TRBJ1-1; D uncertain. Germline V CDR1 and CDR2: LGHNA, YSLEER. The CDR3 is 14 amino acids. V lost 3 bases and J lost 0, with 8 bases in between. DNA for the CDR3: TGCGCCAGCAGCCACTCGGGCGTGAACACTGAAGCTTTCTTT. It yields the protein CASSHSGVNTEAFF.

The sample holds many counts of this clonotype. V and J are TRBV6-6 and TRBJ2-3; D not resolved. Germline CDR1 reads MNHNY; CDR2 reads SVGAGI (reference sequence). This CDR3 has 13 residues. V was clipped by 6 bases and J by 6 bases, with 13 bases between them. The CDR3 reads CASRRDPPDTQYF. CDR3 DNA: TGTGCCAGCAGACGTGACCCGCCGGATACGCAGTATTTT.

This clonotype was observed at least ten times. The chain recombines TRBV2 with TRBJ1-5; possibly TRBD1 for D (5 bases). There are 13 residues in the CDR3. Germline loops: CDR1 SNHLY, CDR2 FYNNEI. Trimming pared 5 bases from V and 4 bases from J, leaving 9 bases between. The chain's CDR3 is CASSYQGNQPQHF. The CDR3 DNA is TGTGCCAGCAGTTATCAGGGAAATCAGCCCCAGCATTTT.

This clonotype occurred a few times. The chain employs TRBV12-3 or TRBV12-4 and TRBJ2-1; no clear D gene. CDR3 length equals 15 residues. Trimming shortened V by 2 bases and J by 3 bases, and 11 bases separated the two germline ends. The DNA of the CDR3 is TGTGCCAGCAGTTTAACGACTCCCCTCTACAATGAGCAGTTCTTC. Translation gives CASSLTTPLYNEQFF.

This clonotype was recorded many times. This sequence joins TRBV4-3 and TRBJ2-1; D might be TRBD1 or TRBD2, each matching 6 bases. This CDR3 is 15 amino acids long. V was cut by 0 bases and J by 4 bases, with 10 bases left in between. Germline CDR1 reads LGHNA; CDR2 reads YSLEER. The CDR3 protein is CASSQETRGYNEQFF. The CDR3 DNA sequence: TGCGCCAGCAGCCAAGAGACTAGGGGGTACAATGAGCAGTTCTTC.

This clonotype turned up a few times. The gene calls are TRBV7-7 and TRBJ1-1; possible D gene TRBD1, 6 bases. The V end lost 9 bases, the J end lost 0 bases, and 8 bases lay between the germline ends. Germline assignment: CDR1 SSHAT and CDR2 FNYEAQ (reference sequence). CDR3 size: 12 residues. The CDR3 bases are TGTGCCAGAGGGGGGATGAACACTGAAGCTTTCTTT. Its protein product is CARGGMNTEAFF.

As concerns this clonotype: A much larger clone differs from this one at a single base, so this may be a read error. The chain employs TRBV20-1 and TRBJ1-5; D gene ambiguous. Per germline, CDR1 DFQATT and CDR2 SNEGSKA (reference sequence). CDR3 length: 15 residues. The ends were cut back, 6 bases at V and 0 bases at J, with 15 bases in the middle. CDR3 in DNA: TGCAGTGCCCCGGAATCTTATGATAGCAATCAGCCCCAGCATTTT. Translated, it gives CSAPESYDSNQPQHF.

This clonotype has only one observation. This may be a read error: a much more frequent sequence differs by one nucleotide. For the CDR3, the DNA is TGCGCCAGCAGCCAAGAGTGTGACAGGGGGCAAGGCGAGCAGTACTTC. It specifies CASSQECDRGQGEQYF. This rearrangement joins TRBV4-3 to TRBJ2-7; 10 bases are shared with TRBD1. After removal of 0 bases from V and 6 bases from J, the junction contained 8 bases not matched to a gene. The CDR3 loop spans 16 amino acids. The V gene's germline CDR1 is LGHNA and CDR2 YSLEER.